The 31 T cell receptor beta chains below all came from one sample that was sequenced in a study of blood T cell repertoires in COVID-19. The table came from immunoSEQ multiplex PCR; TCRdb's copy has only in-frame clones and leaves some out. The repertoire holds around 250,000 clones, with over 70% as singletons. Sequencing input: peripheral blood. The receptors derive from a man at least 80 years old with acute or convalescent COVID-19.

This chain's CDR3 is CASSEALPGVSEAFF. The CDR3 region has the DNA TGTGCCAGCAGTGAAGCTTTGCCAGGGGTTTCTGAAGCTTTCTTT. The chain employs TRBV6-1 and TRBJ1-1, with a tentative D call TRBD1 (6 bases). This CDR3 has 15 residues. Germline CDR1 MNHNS, CDR2 SASEGT. V lost 0 bases to trimming and J lost 6 bases, with 14 bases between them.

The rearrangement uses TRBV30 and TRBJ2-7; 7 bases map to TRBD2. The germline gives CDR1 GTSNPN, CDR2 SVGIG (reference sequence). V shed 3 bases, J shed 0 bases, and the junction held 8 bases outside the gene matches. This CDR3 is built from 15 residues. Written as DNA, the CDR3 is TGTGCCTGGAGAGCGACTAGCTATTTCTCCTACGAGCAGTACTTC. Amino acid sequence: CAWRATSYFSYEQYF.

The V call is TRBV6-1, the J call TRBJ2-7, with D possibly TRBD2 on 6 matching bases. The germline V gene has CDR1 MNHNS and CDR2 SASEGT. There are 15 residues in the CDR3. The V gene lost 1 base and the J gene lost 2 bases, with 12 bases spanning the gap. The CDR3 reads CASSEGRGFPYEQYF. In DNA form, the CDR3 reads TGTGCCAGCAGTGAAGGTCGGGGGTTCCCCTACGAGCAGTACTTC.

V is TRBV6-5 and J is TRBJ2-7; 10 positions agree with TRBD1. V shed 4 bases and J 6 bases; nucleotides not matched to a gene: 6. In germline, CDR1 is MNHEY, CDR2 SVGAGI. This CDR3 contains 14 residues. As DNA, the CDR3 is TGTGCCAGCAGTTCCCCGGGACAGGGGAGCGAGCAGTACTTC. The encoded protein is CASSSPGQGSEQYF.

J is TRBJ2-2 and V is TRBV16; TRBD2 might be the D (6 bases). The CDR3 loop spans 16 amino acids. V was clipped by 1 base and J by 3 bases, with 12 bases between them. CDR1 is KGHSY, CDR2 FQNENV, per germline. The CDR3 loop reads CASSQLELAYTGELFF. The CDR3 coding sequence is TGTGCCAGCAGCCAATTAGAGCTAGCGTACACCGGGGAGCTGTTTTTT.

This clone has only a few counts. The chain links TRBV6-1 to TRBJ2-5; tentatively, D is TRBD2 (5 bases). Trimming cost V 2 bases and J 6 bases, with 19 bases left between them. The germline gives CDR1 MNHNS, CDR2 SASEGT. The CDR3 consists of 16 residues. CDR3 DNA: TGTGCCAGCAGTGAAATATTAACGCGACTATCACAGACCCAGTACTTC. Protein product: CASSEILTRLSQTQYF.

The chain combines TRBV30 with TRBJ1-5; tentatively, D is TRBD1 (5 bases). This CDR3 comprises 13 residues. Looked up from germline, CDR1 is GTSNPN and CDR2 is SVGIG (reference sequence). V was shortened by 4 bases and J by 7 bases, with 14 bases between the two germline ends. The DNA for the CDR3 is TGTGCCTGGACCCCAGGGAGCGGGCAGCCCCAGCATTTT. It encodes CAWTPGSGQPQHF.

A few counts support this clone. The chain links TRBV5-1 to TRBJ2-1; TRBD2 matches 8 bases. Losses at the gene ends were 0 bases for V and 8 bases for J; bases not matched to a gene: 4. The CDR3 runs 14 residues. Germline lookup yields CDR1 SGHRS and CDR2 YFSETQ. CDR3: CASSLGGGLDEQFF. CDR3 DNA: TGCGCCAGCAGCTTGGGCGGGGGGTTAGATGAGCAGTTCTTC.

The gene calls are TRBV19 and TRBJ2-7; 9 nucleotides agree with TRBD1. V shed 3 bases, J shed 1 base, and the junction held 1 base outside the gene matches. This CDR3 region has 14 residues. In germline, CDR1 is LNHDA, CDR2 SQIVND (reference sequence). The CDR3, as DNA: TGTGCCAGTAGTATGGGACAGGGATCCTACGAGCAGTACTTC. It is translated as CASSMGQGSYEQYF.

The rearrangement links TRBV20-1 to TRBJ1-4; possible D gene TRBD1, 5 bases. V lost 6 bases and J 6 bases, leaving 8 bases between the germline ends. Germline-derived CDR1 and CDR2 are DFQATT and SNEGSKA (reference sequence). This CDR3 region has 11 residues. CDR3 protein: CSAQDDEKLFF. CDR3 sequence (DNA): TGCAGTGCACAGGACGATGAAAAACTGTTTTTT.

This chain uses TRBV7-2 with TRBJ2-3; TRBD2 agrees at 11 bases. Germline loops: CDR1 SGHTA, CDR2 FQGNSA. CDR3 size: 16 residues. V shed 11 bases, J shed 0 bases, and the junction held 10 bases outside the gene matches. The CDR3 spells CASSLAGGLSTDTQYF. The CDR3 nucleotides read TGTGCCTCATCGCTAGCGGGGGGCCTGAGCACAGATACGCAGTATTTT. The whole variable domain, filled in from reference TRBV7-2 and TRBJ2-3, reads GAGVSQSPSNKVTEKGKDVELRCDPISGHTALYWYRQSLGQGLEFLIYFQGNSAPDKSGLPSDRFSAERTGGSVSTLTIQRTQQEDSAVYLCASSLAGGLSTDTQYFGPGTRLTVL.

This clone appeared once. The CDR3 reads CASSPKPAGVGTDTQYF. For the CDR3, the DNA is TGTGCCAGCTCACCAAAACCGGCGGGAGTAGGCACAGATACGCAGTATTTT. This chain joins TRBV18 and TRBJ2-3; 7 bases line up with TRBD2. The CDR3 runs 17 residues. Germline V CDR1 and CDR2: KGHSH, LQKENI. V shed 2 bases, J shed 1 base, and the junction held 9 bases outside the gene matches.

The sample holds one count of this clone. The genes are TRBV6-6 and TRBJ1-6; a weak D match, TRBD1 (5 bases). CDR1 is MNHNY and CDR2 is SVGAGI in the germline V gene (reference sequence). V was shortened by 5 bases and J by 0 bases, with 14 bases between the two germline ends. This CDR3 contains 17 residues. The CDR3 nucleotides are TGTGCCAGCAGTCCCCTCGACAGCGTCTCCTATAATTCACCCCTCCACTTT. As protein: CASSPLDSVSYNSPLHF.

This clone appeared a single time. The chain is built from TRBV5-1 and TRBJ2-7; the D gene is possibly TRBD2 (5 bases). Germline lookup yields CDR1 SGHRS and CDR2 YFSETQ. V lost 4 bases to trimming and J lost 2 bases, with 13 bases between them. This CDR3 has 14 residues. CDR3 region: CASSPGGGAYEQYF. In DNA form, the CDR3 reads TGCGCCAGCAGCCCTGGAGGTGGGGCCTACGAGCAGTACTTC.

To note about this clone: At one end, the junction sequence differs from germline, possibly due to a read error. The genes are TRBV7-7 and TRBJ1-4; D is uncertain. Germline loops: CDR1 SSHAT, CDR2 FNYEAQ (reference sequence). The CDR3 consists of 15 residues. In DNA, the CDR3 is TGTGCTAGCAGCTTAGGGCTCACATCTAATGAAAAACTGTTTTTT. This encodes CASSLGLTSNEKLFF.

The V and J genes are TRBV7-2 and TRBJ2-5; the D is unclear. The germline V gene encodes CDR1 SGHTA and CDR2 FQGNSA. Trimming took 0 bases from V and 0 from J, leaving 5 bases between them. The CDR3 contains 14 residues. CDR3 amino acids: CASSLAAHQETQYF. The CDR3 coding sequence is TGTGCCAGCAGCTTAGCAGCTCACCAAGAGACCCAGTACTTC. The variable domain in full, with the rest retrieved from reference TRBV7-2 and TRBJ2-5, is GAGVSQSPSNKVTEKGKDVELRCDPISGHTALYWYRQSLGQGLEFLIYFQGNSAPDKSGLPSDRFSAERTGGSVSTLTIQRTQQEDSAVYLCASSLAAHQETQYFGPGTRLLVL.

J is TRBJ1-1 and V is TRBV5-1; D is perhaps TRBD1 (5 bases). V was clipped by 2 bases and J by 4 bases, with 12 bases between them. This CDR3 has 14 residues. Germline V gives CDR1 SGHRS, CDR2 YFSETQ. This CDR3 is CASSLMGHGTEAFF. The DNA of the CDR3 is TGCGCCAGCAGCTTAATGGGGCACGGCACTGAAGCTTTCTTT. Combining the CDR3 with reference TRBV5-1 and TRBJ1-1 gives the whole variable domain KAGVTQTPRYLIKTRGQQVTLSCSPISGHRSVSWYQQTPGQGLQFLFEYFSETQRNKGNFPGRFSGRQFSNSRSEMNVSTLELGDSALYLCASSLMGHGTEAFFGQGTRLTVV.

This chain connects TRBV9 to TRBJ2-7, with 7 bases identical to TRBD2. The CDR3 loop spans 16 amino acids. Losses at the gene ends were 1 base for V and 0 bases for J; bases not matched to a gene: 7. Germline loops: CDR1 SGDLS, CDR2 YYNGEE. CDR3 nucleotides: TGTGCCAGCAGCGTATCCTCGGGCGGGAGCTCCTACGAGCAGTACTTC. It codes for CASSVSSGGSSYEQYF. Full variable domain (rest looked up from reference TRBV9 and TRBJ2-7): DSGVTQTPKHLITATGQRVTLRCSPRSGDLSVYWYQQSLDQGLQFLIQYYNGEERAKGNILERFSAQQFPDLHSELNLSSLELGDSALYFCASSVSSGGSSYEQYFGPGTRLTVT.

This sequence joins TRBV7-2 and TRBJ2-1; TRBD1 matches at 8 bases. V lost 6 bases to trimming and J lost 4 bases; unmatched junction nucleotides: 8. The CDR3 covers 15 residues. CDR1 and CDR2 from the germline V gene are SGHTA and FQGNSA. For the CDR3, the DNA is TGTGCCAGCAGTCCGGACAGGGCAGGATACAATGAGCAGTTCTTC. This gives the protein CASSPDRAGYNEQFF.

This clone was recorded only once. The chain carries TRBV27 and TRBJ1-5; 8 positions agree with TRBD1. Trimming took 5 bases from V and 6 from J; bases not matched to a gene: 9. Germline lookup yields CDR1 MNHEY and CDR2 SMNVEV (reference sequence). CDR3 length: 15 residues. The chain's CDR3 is CASSRGTGTGQPQHF. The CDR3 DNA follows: TGTGCCAGCAGTCGAGGGACAGGTACGGGTCAGCCCCAGCATTTT.

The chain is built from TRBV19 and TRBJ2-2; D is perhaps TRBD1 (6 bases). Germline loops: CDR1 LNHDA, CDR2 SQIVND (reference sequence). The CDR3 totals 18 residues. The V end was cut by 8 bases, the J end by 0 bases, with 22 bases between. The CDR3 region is CASQQGRWADANTGELFF. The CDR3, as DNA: TGTGCCAGTCAACAGGGAAGGTGGGCAGACGCGAACACCGGGGAGCTGTTTTTT. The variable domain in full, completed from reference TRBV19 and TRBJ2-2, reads DGGITQSPKYLFRKEGQNVTLSCEQNLNHDAMYWYRQDPGQGLRLIYYSQIVNDFQKGDIAEGYSVSREKKESFPLTVTSAQKNPTAFYLCASQQGRWADANTGELFFGEGSRLTVL.

CDR3 coding DNA: TGTGCCAGTAGTGGGACAGTAACAAATGAAAAACTGTTTTTT. The encoded protein is CASSGTVTNEKLFF. The V call is TRBV19, the J call TRBJ1-4, with 7 bases that match TRBD1. Germline CDR1 reads LNHDA; CDR2 reads SQIVND (reference sequence). Trimming took 5 bases from V and 5 from J; bases not matched to a gene: 5. The CDR3 is made up of 14 amino acids. Combining the CDR3 with reference TRBV19 and TRBJ1-4 gives the whole variable domain DGGITQSPKYLFRKEGQNVTLSCEQNLNHDAMYWYRQDPGQGLRLIYYSQIVNDFQKGDIAEGYSVSREKKESFPLTVTSAQKNPTAFYLCASSGTVTNEKLFFGSGTQLSVL.

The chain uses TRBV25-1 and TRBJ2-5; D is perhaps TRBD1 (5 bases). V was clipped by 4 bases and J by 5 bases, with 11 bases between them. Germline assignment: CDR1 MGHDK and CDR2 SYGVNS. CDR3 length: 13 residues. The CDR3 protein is CASSAAGMETQYF. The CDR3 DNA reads TGTGCCAGCAGTGCGGCAGGGATGGAGACCCAGTACTTC.

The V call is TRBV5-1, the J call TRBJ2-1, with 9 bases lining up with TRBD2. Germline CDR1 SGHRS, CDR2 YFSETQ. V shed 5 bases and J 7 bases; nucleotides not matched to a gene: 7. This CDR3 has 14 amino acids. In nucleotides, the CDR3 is TGCGCCAGCAGTACGACTAGCGGAGGTAATGAGCAGTTCTTC. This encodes CASSTTSGGNEQFF. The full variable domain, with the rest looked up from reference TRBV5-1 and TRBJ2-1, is KAGVTQTPRYLIKTRGQQVTLSCSPISGHRSVSWYQQTPGQGLQFLFEYFSETQRNKGNFPGRFSGRQFSNSRSEMNVSTLELGDSALYLCASSTTSGGNEQFFGPGTRLTVL.

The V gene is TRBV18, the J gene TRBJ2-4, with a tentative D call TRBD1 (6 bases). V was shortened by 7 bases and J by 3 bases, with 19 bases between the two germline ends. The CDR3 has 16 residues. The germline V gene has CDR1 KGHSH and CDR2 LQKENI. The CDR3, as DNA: TGTGCCAGCTGTCCTCGTGGGGACATCGACAAAAACATTCAGTACTTC. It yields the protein CASCPRGDIDKNIQYF.

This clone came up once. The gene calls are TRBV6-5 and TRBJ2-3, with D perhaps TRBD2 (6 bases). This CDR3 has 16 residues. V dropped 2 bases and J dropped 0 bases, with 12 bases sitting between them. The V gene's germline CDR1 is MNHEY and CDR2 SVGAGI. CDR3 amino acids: CASSYTSGLSTDTQYF. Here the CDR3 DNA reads TGTGCCAGCAGTTACACAAGCGGGCTCAGCACAGATACGCAGTATTTT.

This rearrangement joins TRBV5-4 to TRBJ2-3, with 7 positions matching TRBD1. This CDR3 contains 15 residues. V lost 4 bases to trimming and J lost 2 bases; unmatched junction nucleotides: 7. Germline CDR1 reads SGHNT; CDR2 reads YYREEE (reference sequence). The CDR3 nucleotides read TGTGCCAGCAGCCTCCAGGGGGTGCCCACAGATACGCAGTATTTT. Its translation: CASSLQGVPTDTQYF.

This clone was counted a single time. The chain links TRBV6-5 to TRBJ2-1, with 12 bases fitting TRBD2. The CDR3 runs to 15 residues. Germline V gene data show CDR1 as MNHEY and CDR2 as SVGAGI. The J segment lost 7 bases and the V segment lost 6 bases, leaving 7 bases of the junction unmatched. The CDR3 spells CASSRTSGKGNEQFF. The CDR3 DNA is TGTGCCAGCAGCCGGACTAGCGGGAAAGGGAATGAGCAGTTCTTC.

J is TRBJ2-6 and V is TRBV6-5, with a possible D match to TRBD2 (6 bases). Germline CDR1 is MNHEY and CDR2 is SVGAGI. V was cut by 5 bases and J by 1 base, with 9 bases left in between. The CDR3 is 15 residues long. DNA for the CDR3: TGTGCCAGCAGTATGCGGGATTCTGGGGCCAACGTCCTGACTTTC. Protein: CASSMRDSGANVLTF.

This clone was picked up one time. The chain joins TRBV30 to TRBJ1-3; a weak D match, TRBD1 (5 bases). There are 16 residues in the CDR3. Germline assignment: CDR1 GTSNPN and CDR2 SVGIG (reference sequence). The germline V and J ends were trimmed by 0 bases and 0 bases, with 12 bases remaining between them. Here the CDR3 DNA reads TGTGCCTGGAGTGTACACAGGAAAAGCTCTGGAAACACCATATATTTT. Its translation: CAWSVHRKSSGNTIYF.

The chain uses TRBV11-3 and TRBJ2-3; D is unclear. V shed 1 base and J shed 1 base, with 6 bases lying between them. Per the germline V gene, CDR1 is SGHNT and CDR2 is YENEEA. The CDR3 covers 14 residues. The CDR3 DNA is TGTGCCAGCAGCTTAGCGTCCCGCACAGATACGCAGTATTTT. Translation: CASSLASRTDTQYF.